Each of the 6 T cell receptor beta chains below was sequenced from the same sample in a study of neurological immune-mediated disorders. TCRdb re-called the 5' RACE reads through MiXCR, storing one row per CDR3 protein. The table shows over 35,000 distinct CDR3 sequences, with about 13% occurring only once. Specimen: PBMCs. All receptors derive from a female donor in good health.

This clonotype was observed many times. This rearrangement joins TRBV25-1 to TRBJ1-6; D remains unclear. The CDR3 is made up of 13 amino acids. V lost 5 bases and J lost 7, with 9 bases in between. The germline V gene encodes CDR1 MGHDK and CDR2 SYGVNS. The CDR3 bases are TGTGCCAGCAGTAAATTGGAGAATTCACCCCTCCACTTT. It codes for CASSKLENSPLHF.

This clonotype was detected many times. V usage is TRBV20-1 and J usage is TRBJ2-1; tentative D call: TRBD2 (6 bases). The germline CDR1 and CDR2 sequences are DFQATT and SNEGSKA (reference sequence). This CDR3 has 14 amino acids. Trimming removed 0 bases at V and 7 bases at J, with 13 bases between. For the CDR3, the DNA is TGCAGTGCTAGAGACCCGGGACGGGGGAATGAGCAGTTCTTC. It is translated as CSARDPGRGNEQFF.

This clonotype showed up many times. The rearrangement links TRBV11-2 to TRBJ1-5; 7 bases line up with TRBD1. Germline lookup yields CDR1 SGHAT and CDR2 FQNNGV. The V segment lost 5 bases and the J segment 5 bases; nucleotides outside the gene matches: 6. The CDR3 has 14 amino acids. The CDR3 coding sequence is TGTGCCAGCAGCCAAGGGGGCAGAGATCAGCCCCAGCATTTT. Amino acid sequence: CASSQGGRDQPQHF.

This clonotype was observed many times. This rearrangement joins TRBV9 to TRBJ2-7; 8 bases are a match to TRBD1. Germline V gene data show CDR1 as SGDLS and CDR2 as YYNGEE. V shed 3 bases and J 2 bases; nucleotides not matched to a gene: 7. This CDR3 is built from 15 residues. CDR3 residues: CASSADRGGTYEQYF. CDR3 DNA sequence: TGTGCCAGCAGCGCAGACAGGGGCGGAACCTACGAGCAGTACTTC.

The chain joins TRBV7-2 to TRBJ2-3, with D possibly matching TRBD1 (6 bases). The germline V gene has CDR1 SGHTA and CDR2 FQGNSA. The CDR3 runs to 16 residues. V was shortened by 2 bases and J by 2 bases, with 14 bases between the two germline ends. Here the CDR3 DNA reads TGTGCCAGCAGCTTAATAGTGGGGGCCTTCACAGATACGCAGTATTTT. It is translated as CASSLIVGAFTDTQYF.

The sample holds many counts of this clonotype. V gene TRBV20-1 combines with J gene TRBJ1-2; D uncertain. This CDR3 has 14 amino acids. V lost 6 bases to trimming and J lost 5 bases, with 19 bases between them. Germline V gives CDR1 DFQATT, CDR2 SNEGSKA (reference sequence). The CDR3 DNA is TGCAGTGCGCGGACCGGGGATGGGGTATATGGCTACACCTTC. It specifies CSARTGDGVYGYTF.